These 8 T cell receptor beta chains were all obtained from the same sample, sequenced in a study of blood T cell repertoires in COVID-19. The table came from immunoSEQ multiplex PCR; TCRdb's copy has only in-frame clones and leaves some out. The sample lists approximately 130,000 clones, 75% to 80% occurring once. The sequenced sample consisted of peripheral blood. These receptors were collected from a human donor in a cohort sampled during active COVID-19.

The rearrangement uses TRBV2 and TRBJ2-7, with TRBD1 matching 8 bases. V shed 5 bases, J shed 3 bases, and the junction held 9 bases outside the gene matches. CDR1 is SNHLY, CDR2 FYNNEI, per germline. The CDR3 has 15 amino acids. As DNA, the CDR3 is TGTGCCAGCAGTAACGGACAGGGCGGGAACTACGAGCAGTACTTC. It yields the protein CASSNGQGGNYEQYF.

J is TRBJ2-1 and V is TRBV7-9; D is perhaps TRBD2 (6 bases). Germline lookup yields CDR1 SEHNR and CDR2 FQNEAQ (reference sequence). The CDR3 spans 15 residues. V was cut by 5 bases and J by 7 bases, with 18 bases left in between. CDR3 nucleotides: TGTGCCAGCAGCACCCGGTCGGAGGGTGGGAATGAGCAGTTCTTC. Translating gives CASSTRSEGGNEQFF.

The V call is TRBV29-1, the J call TRBJ1-2; 10 positions agree with TRBD1. The CDR3 has 12 amino acids. Germline loops: CDR1 SQVTM, CDR2 ANQGSEA. With 7 bases clipped from V and 7 bases from J, the junction kept 6 bases outside the gene matches. CDR3 DNA: TGCAGCGGGGGACAGGGGACGGGTGGCTACACCTTC. Amino acid sequence: CSGGQGTGGYTF.

V is TRBV29-1 and J is TRBJ1-2; 7 bases map to TRBD1. The CDR3 runs to 11 residues. Germline CDR1 reads SQVTM; CDR2 reads ANQGSEA. Trimming took 7 bases from V and 3 from J; bases not matched to a gene: 2. The CDR3 DNA reads TGCAGCGCTGACAGGGACTATGGCTACACCTTC. It specifies CSADRDYGYTF.

This clone was seen a single time. V usage is TRBV7-9 and J usage is TRBJ1-2; TRBD1 aligns across 10 bases. The J segment lost 4 bases and the V segment lost 0 bases, leaving 2 bases of the junction unmatched. This CDR3 comprises 15 residues. CDR1 is SEHNR and CDR2 is FQNEAQ in the germline V gene (reference sequence). The CDR3, as DNA: TGTGCCAGCAGCTTAGCCGGGACAGGGGTCTATGGCTACACCTTC. Its protein product is CASSLAGTGVYGYTF.

This clone was counted only a few times. The chain combines TRBV5-6 with TRBJ1-4, with a weak D call TRBD1 (5 bases). Trimming pared 1 base from V and 4 bases from J, leaving 8 bases between. The CDR3 contains 14 residues. Germline V gives CDR1 SGHDT, CDR2 YYEEEE. The CDR3 DNA follows: TGTGCCAGCAGCTTGAGGCAGGGTAATGAAAAACTGTTTTTT. Amino acid sequence: CASSLRQGNEKLFF.

The gene calls are TRBV19 and TRBJ2-1, with TRBD2 identical over 10 bases. There are 16 residues in the CDR3. Germline trimming cut 1 base from V and 4 bases from J; bases unmatched to any gene: 4. The V gene's germline CDR1 is LNHDA and CDR2 SQIVND (reference sequence). The CDR3 DNA reads as TGTGCCAGTAGTATAGTTCCTAGCGGGGGATACAATGAGCAGTTCTTC. It translates to CASSIVPSGGYNEQFF.

The rearrangement joins TRBV6-5 to TRBJ1-2; the D gene is possibly TRBD1 (6 bases). This CDR3 has 13 amino acids. V was pared by 5 bases and J by 4 bases, with 11 bases between. CDR1 and CDR2 (germline): MNHEY, SVGAGI. The CDR3 sequence is CASSPTGSYGYTF. CDR3 nucleotide sequence: TGTGCCAGCAGTCCGACAGGCTCCTATGGCTACACCTTC.